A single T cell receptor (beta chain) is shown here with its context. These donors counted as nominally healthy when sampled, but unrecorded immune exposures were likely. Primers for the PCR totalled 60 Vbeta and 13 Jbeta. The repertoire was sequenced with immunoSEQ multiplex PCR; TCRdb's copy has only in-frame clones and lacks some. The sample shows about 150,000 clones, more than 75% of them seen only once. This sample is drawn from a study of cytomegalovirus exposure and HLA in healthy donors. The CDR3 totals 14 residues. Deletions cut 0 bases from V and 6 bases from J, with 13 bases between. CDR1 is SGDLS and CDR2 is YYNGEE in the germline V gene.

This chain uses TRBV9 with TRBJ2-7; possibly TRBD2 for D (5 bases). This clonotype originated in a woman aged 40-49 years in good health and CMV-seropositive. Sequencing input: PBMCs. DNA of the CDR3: TGTGCCAGCAGCGTAGGGGTAGGGAGTGCCGAGCAGTACTTC. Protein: CASSVGVGSAEQYF.